This T cell receptor (beta chain) was recovered during a study of T cell responses to AZD1222 COVID-19 vaccine. Study-level points and caveats: Females made up more of the donors, who were largely white British, and clonal diversity may have come out too low.

Sequencing used immunoSEQ multiplex PCR; TCRdb keeps in-frame clones, though not all of them. This table holds about 130,000 clones, 88% found once. Losses at the gene ends were 11 bases for V and 8 bases for J; bases not matched to a gene: 10. The CDR3 covers 12 residues. Germline CDR1 is ENHRY and CDR2 is SYGVKD. As concerns this clone: The antigen remains unidentified.

The V call is TRBV10-3, the J call TRBJ1-2, with 8 bases that match TRBD1. The sample was peripheral blood, taken 28 days after the second AZD1222 dose. The origin of this receptor is an adult who received the AZD1222 COVID-19 vaccine. CDR3 in amino acids: CAAQQGEGGYTF. CDR3 nucleotide sequence: TGTGCCGCCCAACAGGGGGAAGGGGGCTACACCTTC.